What follows describes a single TCR beta chain. This specimen belongs to a study of shared clonotypes between healthy human individuals. The method was immunoSEQ multiplex PCR; TCRdb's version includes in-frame clones alone and lacks a portion of them. The sample records 450,000 or so clones, 75% to 80% being singletons. Sequenced: PBMCs. The TCR was taken from a woman between 40 and 55 years old in good health. Some clones in this sample may be carry-over from other donors' samples.

CDR3 loop: CASSSLEGRYEQYF. CDR3 nucleotides: TGTGCCAGCTCAAGTTTGGAGGGGCGATACGAGCAGTACTTC. The V call is TRBV18, the J call TRBJ2-7, with D perhaps TRBD2 (6 bases). V was cut by 5 bases and J by 4 bases, with 15 bases left in between. There are 14 residues in the CDR3. Germline V gene data show CDR1 as KGHSH and CDR2 as LQKENI.